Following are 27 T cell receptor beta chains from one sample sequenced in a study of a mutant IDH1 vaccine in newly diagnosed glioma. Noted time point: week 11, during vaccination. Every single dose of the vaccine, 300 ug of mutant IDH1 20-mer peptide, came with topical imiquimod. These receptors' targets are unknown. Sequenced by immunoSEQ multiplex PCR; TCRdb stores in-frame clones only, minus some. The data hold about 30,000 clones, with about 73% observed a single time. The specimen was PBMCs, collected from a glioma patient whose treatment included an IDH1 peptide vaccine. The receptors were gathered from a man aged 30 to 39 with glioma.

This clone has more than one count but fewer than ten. CDR3 region: CASMDRDRSFGSGYTF. The DNA for the CDR3 is TGTGCCAGTATGGACAGGGACAGAAGTTTCGGGAGTGGCTACACCTTC. The chain has TRBV19 and TRBJ1-2; 8 bases map to TRBD1. J lost 7 bases, V lost 7 bases, and 17 bases had no gene match. The V gene's germline CDR1 is LNHDA and CDR2 SQIVND (reference sequence). This CDR3 has 16 amino acids.

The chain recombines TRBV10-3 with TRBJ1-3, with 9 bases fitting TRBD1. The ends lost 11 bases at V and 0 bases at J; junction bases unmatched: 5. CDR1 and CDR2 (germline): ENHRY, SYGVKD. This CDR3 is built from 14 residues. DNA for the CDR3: TGTGCCGTGGGACAGGGATTCTCTGGAAACACCATATATTTT. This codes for CAVGQGFSGNTIYF.

CDR3 sequence reads: CASSFAGHNQPQHF. The CDR3 nucleotides are TGTGCCAGCAGCTTCGCAGGGCACAATCAGCCCCAGCATTTT. This chain connects TRBV5-6 to TRBJ1-5, with a possible D match to TRBD1 (5 bases). The CDR3 contains 14 residues. Deletions cut 2 bases from V and 3 bases from J, with 9 bases between. Germline-derived CDR1 and CDR2 are SGHDT and YYEEEE.

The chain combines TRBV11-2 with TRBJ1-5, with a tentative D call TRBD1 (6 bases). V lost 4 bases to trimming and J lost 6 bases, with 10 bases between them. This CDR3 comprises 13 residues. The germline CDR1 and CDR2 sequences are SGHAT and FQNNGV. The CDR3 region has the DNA TGTGCCAGCAGCTACAGGGTGGGTCAGCCCCAGCATTTT. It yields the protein CASSYRVGQPQHF. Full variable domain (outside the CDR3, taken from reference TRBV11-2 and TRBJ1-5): EAGVAQSPRYKIIEKRQSVAFWCNPISGHATLYWYQQILGQGPKLLIQFQNNGVVDDSQLPKDRFSAERLKGVDSTLKIQPAKLEDSAVYLCASSYRVGQPQHFGDGTRLSIL.

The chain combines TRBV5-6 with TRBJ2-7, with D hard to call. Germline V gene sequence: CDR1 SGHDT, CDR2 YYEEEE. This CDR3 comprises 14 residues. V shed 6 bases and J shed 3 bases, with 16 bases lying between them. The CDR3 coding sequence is TGTGCCAGCACCCGGGCCAGAAACGTCTACGAGCAGTACTTC. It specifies CASTRARNVYEQYF.

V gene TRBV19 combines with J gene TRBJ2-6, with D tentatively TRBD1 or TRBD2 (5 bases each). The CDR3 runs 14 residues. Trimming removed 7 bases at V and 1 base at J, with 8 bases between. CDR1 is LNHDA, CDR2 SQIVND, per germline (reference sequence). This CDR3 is CASIGGSGANVLTF. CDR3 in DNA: TGTGCCAGTATTGGGGGTTCTGGGGCCAACGTCCTGACTTTC.

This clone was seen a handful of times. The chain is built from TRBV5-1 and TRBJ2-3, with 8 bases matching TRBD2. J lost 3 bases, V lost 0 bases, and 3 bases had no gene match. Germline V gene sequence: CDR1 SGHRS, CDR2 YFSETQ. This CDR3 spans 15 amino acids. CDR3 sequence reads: CASSLAPSGTDTQYF. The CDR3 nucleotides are TGCGCCAGCAGCTTGGCCCCTAGCGGGACAGATACGCAGTATTTT.

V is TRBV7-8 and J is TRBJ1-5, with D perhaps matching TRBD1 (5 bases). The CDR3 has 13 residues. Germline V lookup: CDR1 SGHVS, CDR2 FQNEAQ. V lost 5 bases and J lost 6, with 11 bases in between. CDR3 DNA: TGTGCCAGCAGCGGGGGTTATCGTCAGCCCCAGCATTTT. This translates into CASSGGYRQPQHF.

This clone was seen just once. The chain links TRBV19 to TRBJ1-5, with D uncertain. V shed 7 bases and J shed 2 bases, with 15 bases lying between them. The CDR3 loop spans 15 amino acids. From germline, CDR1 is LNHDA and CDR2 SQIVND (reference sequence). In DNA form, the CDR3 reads TGTGCCAGTAACATGGTTGTGACGGGCAATCAGCCCCAGCATTTT. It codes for CASNMVVTGNQPQHF.

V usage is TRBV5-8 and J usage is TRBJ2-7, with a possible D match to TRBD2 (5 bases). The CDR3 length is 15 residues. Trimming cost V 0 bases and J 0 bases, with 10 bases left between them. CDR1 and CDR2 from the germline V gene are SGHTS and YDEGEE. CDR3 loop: CASSLGTFSSYEQYF. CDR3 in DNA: TGTGCCAGCAGCTTGGGGACTTTCAGCTCCTACGAGCAGTACTTC.

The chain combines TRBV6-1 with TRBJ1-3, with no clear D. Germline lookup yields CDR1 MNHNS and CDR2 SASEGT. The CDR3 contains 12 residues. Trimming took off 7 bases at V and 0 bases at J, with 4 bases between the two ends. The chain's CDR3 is CASTNSGNTIYF. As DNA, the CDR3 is TGTGCCAGCACAAACTCTGGAAACACCATATATTTT.

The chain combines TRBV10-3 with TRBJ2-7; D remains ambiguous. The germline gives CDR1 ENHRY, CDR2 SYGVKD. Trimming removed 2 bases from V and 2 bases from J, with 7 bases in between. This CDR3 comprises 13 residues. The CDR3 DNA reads TGTGCCATCAGTGAGAGGGAAGCCTACGAGCAGTACTTC. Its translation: CAISEREAYEQYF.

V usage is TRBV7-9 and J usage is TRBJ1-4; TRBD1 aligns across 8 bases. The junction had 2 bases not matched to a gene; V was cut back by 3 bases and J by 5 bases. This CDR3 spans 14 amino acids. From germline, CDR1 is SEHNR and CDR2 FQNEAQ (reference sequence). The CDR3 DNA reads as TGTGCCAGCAGCTTGACAGGGGAAAATGAAAAACTGTTTTTT. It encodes CASSLTGENEKLFF.

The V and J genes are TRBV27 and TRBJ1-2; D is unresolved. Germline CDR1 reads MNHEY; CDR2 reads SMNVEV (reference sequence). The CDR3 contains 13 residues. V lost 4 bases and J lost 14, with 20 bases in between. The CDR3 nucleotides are TGTGCCAGCAGTTATTCCGGCGGCGGCCCGGGGACCTTC. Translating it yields CASSYSGGGPGTF.

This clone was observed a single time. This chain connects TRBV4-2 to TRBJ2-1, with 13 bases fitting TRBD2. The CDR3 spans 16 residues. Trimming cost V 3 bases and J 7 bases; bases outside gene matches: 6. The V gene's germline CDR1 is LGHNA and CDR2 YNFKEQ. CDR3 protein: CASSQLRTSGSNEQFF. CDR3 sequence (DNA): TGTGCCAGCAGCCAGTTGAGGACTAGCGGGAGTAATGAGCAGTTCTTC.

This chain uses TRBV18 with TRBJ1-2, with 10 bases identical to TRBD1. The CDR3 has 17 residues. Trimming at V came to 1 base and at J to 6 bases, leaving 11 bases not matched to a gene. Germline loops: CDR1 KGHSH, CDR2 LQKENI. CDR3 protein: CASSPRQGASNPNGYTF. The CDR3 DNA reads TGTGCCAGCTCACCACGACAGGGGGCCTCTAACCCAAATGGCTACACCTTC.

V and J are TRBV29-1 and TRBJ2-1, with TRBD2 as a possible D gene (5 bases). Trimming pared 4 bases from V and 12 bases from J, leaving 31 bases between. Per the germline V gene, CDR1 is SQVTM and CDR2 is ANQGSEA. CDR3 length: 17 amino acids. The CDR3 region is CSVVPQDSPLRGDRQFF. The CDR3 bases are TGCAGCGTTGTCCCTCAGGACTCCCCCCTCCGGGGAGATCGGCAGTTCTTC.

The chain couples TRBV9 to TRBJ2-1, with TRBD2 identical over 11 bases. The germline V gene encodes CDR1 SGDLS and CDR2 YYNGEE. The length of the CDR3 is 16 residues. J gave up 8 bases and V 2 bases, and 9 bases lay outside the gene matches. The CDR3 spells CASSVFLAGGLDEQFF. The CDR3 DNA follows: TGTGCCAGCAGCGTTTTTCTAGCGGGGGGCCTAGATGAGCAGTTCTTC.

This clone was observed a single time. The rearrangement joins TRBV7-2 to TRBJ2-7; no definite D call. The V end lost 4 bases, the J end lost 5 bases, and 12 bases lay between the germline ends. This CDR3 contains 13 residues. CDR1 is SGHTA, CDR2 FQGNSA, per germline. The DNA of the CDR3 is TGTGCCAGCAGCTCCCTCGAGGTCCACGAGCAGTACTTC. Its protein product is CASSSLEVHEQYF.

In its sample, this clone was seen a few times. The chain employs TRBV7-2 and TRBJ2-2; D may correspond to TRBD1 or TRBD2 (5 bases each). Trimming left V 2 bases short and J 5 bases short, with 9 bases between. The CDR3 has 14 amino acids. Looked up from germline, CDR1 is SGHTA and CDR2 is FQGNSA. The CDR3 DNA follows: TGTGCCAGCAGCTTACAGGGAGAGACCGGGGAGCTGTTTTTT. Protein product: CASSLQGETGELFF.

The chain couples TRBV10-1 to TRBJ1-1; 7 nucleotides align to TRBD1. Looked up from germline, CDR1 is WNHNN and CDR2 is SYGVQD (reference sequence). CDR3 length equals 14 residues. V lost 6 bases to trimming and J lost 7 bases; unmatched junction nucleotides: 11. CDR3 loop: CASRTTTGAIEAFF. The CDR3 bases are TGCGCCAGCAGAACCACAACAGGGGCCATTGAAGCTTTCTTT.

In nucleotides, the CDR3 is TGTGCCAGCAGCTTAGCTTTTGGGGACAGTCTCACAGATACGCAGTATTTT. Residues: CASSLAFGDSLTDTQYF. The chain combines TRBV7-8 with TRBJ2-3; TRBD1 matches at 7 bases. Germline CDR1 is SGHVS and CDR2 is FQNEAQ. This CDR3 has 17 amino acids. The ends lost 0 bases at V and 2 bases at J; junction bases unmatched: 8.

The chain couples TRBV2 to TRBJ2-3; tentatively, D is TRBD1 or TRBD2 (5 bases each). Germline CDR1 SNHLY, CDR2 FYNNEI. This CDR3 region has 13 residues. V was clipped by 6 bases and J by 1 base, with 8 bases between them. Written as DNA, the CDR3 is TGTGCCAGCAGCGGGGCCCGCACAGATACGCAGTATTTT. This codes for CASSGARTDTQYF.

CDR3 sequence (DNA): TGTGCCAGCAGCTTTACGCCGGGCGGGGTCTACCAAGAGACCCAGTACTTC. Protein product: CASSFTPGGVYQETQYF. This chain joins TRBV7-9 and TRBJ2-5; a possible D gene is TRBD2 (6 bases). The CDR3 loop spans 17 amino acids. The ends were cut back, 3 bases at V and 0 bases at J, with 17 bases in the middle. Germline loops: CDR1 SEHNR, CDR2 FQNEAQ (reference sequence).

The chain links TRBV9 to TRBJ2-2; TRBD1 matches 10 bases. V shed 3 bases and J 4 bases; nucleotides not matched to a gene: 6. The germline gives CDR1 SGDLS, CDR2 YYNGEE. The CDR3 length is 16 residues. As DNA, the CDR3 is TGTGCCAGCAGCGCCCGACAGGGGGCGACCACCGGGGAGCTGTTTTTT. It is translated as CASSARQGATTGELFF.

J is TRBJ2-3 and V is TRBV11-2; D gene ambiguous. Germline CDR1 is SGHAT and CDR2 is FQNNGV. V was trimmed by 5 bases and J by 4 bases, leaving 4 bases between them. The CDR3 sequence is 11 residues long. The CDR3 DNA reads TGTGCCAGCAGCCACCCAGATACGCAGTATTTT. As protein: CASSHPDTQYF.

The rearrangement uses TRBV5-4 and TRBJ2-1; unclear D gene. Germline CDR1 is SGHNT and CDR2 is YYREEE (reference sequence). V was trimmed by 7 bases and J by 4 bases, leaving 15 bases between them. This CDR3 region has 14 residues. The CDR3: CASQSSSSYNEQFF. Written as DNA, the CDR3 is TGTGCCAGCCAGTCCAGTTCTTCTTACAATGAGCAGTTCTTC.